This TCR beta chain was sequenced for a study of vaccination and CD4 T cells after COVID-19. Study-wide context: Cells received overlapping spike peptides from SARS-CoV-2, HCoV-NL63, HCoV-OC43 and HCoV-229E as stimulation. The study, taken as a whole, reports: Median SARS-CoV-2-reactive clonotype numbers went up from roughly 21 to 40, but not significantly.

V lost 6 bases to trimming and J lost 4 bases, with 12 bases between them. The CDR3 runs 12 residues. Per germline, CDR1 DFQATT and CDR2 SNEGSKA (reference sequence). Sequencing of DNA taken from cultured CD4+ T cells relied on the Oncomine TCR Beta short-read assay. Each CDR3 protein gets one entry after TCRdb re-called the PCR reads with MiXCR. Seen here are fewer than 15,000 distinct CDR3 sequences, approximately 29% observed once, and the top ten hold 17%. Treatment defined: roughly 10-day PBMC culture with coronavirus spike peptide pools or control peptides (ViraFEST assay). After expanding antigen-specific T cells with peptide pools, ViraFEST sequenced their TCRs. About 1.9 million PBMCs went into each well for culture with 10 IU/ml IL-2 and around 9.6 ug/ml peptide pools. This clonotype came up a few times. Its antigen is not identified.

The sequencing input was cultured CD4+ T cells from blood. The V gene is TRBV20-1, the J gene TRBJ2-5; D unclear. The sequence was collected from a human donor with COVID-19. The DNA for the CDR3 is TGCAGTGCCCCCCCACCTGGAGAGACCCAGTACTTC. It encodes CSAPPPGETQYF.